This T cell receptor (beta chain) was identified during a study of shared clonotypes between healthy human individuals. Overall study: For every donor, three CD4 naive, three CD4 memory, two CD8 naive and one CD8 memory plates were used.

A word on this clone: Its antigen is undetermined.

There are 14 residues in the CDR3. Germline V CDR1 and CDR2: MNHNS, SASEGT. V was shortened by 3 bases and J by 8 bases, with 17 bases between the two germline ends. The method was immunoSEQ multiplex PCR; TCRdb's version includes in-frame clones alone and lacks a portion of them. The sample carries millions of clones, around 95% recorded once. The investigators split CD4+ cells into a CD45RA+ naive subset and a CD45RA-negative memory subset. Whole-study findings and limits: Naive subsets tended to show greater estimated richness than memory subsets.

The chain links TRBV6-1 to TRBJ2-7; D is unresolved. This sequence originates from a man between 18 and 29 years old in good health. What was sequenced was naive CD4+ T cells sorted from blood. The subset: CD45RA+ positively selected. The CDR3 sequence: CASSEGSSVLKQYF. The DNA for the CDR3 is TGTGCCAGCAGTGAGGGGTCGTCTGTACTGAAGCAGTACTTC.